The clone carrying this TCR beta chain has only a few counts. The entry originates in a study of identical twins. TCRdb reprocessed the 5' RACE reads via MiXCR and lists one record per CDR3 protein. Of under 900,000 distinct CDR3 sequences in the sample, about 18% were seen once. V was trimmed by 4 bases and J by 6 bases, leaving 22 bases between them. The germline gives CDR1 ENHRY, CDR2 SYGVKD. This CDR3 is built from 16 residues. In addition, the sample was reused for a study of T cells expressing NK-cell markers. This second study says: The sequencing cohort of eight donors included seven HCMV-seropositive individuals and one seronegative individual. NKG2C+ dominant clonotypes from over five donors made up about 1.0-8% of CD8+ T cells.

The V and J genes are TRBV10-3 and TRBJ2-7; D possibly corresponds to TRBD1 (6 bases). The sequenced sample consisted of PBMCs. This receptor was identified in a woman between 18 and 29 years old in good health. CDR3 loop: CAISATRPQGGPEQYF. The CDR3 bases are TGTGCCATCAGTGCTACCAGACCCCAAGGGGGTCCCGAGCAGTACTTC.